The rows below give T cell receptor beta chains drawn from one sample of a study of spatial heterogeneity in lung cancer. TCRdb reprocessed the 5' RACE reads with MiXCR, giving one entry per CDR3 protein. The top ten clones hold 6.8% of a sample with nearly 80,000 distinct CDR3 sequences, about 8.5% of them seen once. The input for sequencing was PBMCs, taken at surgery. These receptors were collected from a male donor with early-stage non-small cell lung cancer. CDR3s include the opening cysteine and the closing phenylalanine or tryptophan.

j_call,v_call,cdr3_aa
TRBJ1-4,TRBV30,CAWSGQLGEKLFF
TRBJ1-1,TRBV6-4,CASRNQGNTEAFF
TRBJ1-1,TRBV6-2/TRBV6-3,CASRATGAAEAFF
TRBJ1-2,TRBV24-1,CATSDFDNGYTF
TRBJ1-4,TRBV20-1,CSARRGTNEKLFF
TRBJ2-3,TRBV29-1,CSLSRAPDTQYF
TRBJ2-7,TRBV12-3/TRBV12-4,CASLGGTELYEQYF
TRBJ2-3,TRBV7-2,CASSLGLAGVADTQYF
TRBJ2-1,TRBV3-1,CASSQGLAGGHEQFF
TRBJ2-2,TRBV2,CASGSEGVLTGELFF
TRBJ1-4,TRBV20-1,CSARDGRADEKLFF
TRBJ2-5,TRBV5-1,CASTSTAWETQYF
TRBJ2-7,TRBV6-1,CASNSLPGGYYEQYF
TRBJ2-1,TRBV2,CASEDGRAWNEQFF
TRBJ1-3,TRBV20-1,CSAMRGSGNTIYF
TRBJ1-1,TRBV29-1,CSVGESGQLNTEAFF
TRBJ1-5,TRBV12-3/TRBV12-4,CASSLGGGEQPQHF
TRBJ1-1,TRBV6-2/TRBV6-3,CASSYPGQGSPEAFF
TRBJ2-5,TRBV7-2,CASSQTGPSQYF
TRBJ1-1,TRBV7-9,CASSTSQEPNTEAFF
TRBJ2-7,TRBV2,CASSRGQGVSYEQYF
TRBJ2-1,TRBV19,CATLGLAGSKYNEQLF
TRBJ1-5,TRBV3-1,CASSHETTGNQPQHF
TRBJ2-3,TRBV7-9,CASSLGGHGTDTQYF
TRBJ2-2,TRBV5-1,CASSLTHVGTGELFF
TRBJ1-4,TRBV30,CAWTPGTRDEKLFF
TRBJ2-7,TRBV7-9,CASSRAEYEQYF
TRBJ2-7,TRBV7-2,CASSPRRGRLGEQYF